These 16 T cell receptor beta chains share one sample of origin, sequenced in a study of Ad26.COV2.S vaccination and SARS-CoV-2 variants. Regarding treatment: some 20 received Ad26.COV2.S at low or high dose, single or two shots; 5 received placebo; per-sample allocation not given. The study sampled participants on day 63 after the first vaccine or placebo injection. Some clones are missing from TCRdb's copy, which holds only in-frame ones; the method was immunoSEQ multiplex PCR. This table holds about 680,000 clones, around 92% found once. The sample consisted of peripheral blood, taken in a trial of Ad26.COV2.S vaccine versus placebo. These receptors were collected from a person aged 18-65 years who received the Ad26.COV2.S COVID-19 vaccine or a placebo.

This clone was detected only once. The same CDR3 is also encoded by other DNA sequences in this sample. The J gene is TRBJ2-7, the V gene TRBV6-5; 8 bases align to TRBD2. This CDR3 region has 16 residues. V lost 0 bases and J lost 4; bases outside the gene matches: 8. The germline V gene encodes CDR1 MNHEY and CDR2 SVGAGI. CDR3 sequence (DNA): TGTGCCAGCAGTTACTCCGGACTAGCCGGCTCTTACGAGCAGTACTTC. Amino acids: CASSYSGLAGSYEQYF.

This chain uses TRBV5-1 with TRBJ2-7, with 7 bases fitting TRBD2. J was trimmed by 2 bases and V by 4 bases; bases with no gene match: 9. The CDR3 length is 15 residues. The germline V gene encodes CDR1 SGHRS and CDR2 YFSETQ. CDR3 residues: CASSIPTGGPYEQYF. CDR3 nucleotides: TGCGCCAGCAGCATCCCAACGGGAGGACCCTACGAGCAGTACTTC.

The gene calls are TRBV6-5 and TRBJ1-2; 9 bases align to TRBD1. CDR1 is MNHEY and CDR2 is SVGAGI in the germline V gene. The CDR3 extends over 14 amino acids. J was trimmed by 3 bases and V by 10 bases; bases with no gene match: 9. CDR3 in DNA: TGTGCCATCGTATGGGACAGGGAGGACTATGGCTACACCTTC. Its protein is CAIVWDREDYGYTF.

The chain carries TRBV5-5 and TRBJ1-6; 8 nucleotides line up with TRBD1. V was clipped by 6 bases and J by 7 bases; unmatched bases: 9. Germline CDR1 SGHKS, CDR2 YYEKEE (reference sequence). The CDR3 is made up of 15 amino acids. The CDR3 sequence is CASTPQGALNSPLHF. The CDR3 DNA reads TGTGCCAGCACCCCCCAGGGGGCTTTAAATTCACCCCTCCACTTT. The whole variable domain, filled in from reference TRBV5-5 and TRBJ1-6, reads DAGVTQSPTHLIKTRGQQVTLRCSPISGHKSVSWYQQVLGQGPQFIFQYYEKEERGRGNFPDRFSARQFPNYSSELNVNALLLGDSALYLCASTPQGALNSPLHFGNGTRLTVT.

V is TRBV2 and J is TRBJ1-6; D ambiguous. Germline CDR1 is SNHLY and CDR2 is FYNNEI. The CDR3 totals 14 residues. V was pared by 3 bases and J by 7 bases, with 10 bases between. The DNA of the CDR3 is TGTGCCAGCAGTGAGAGGCCCTCGAATTCACCCCTCCACTTT. Translated: CASSERPSNSPLHF.

This rearrangement joins TRBV6-5 to TRBJ2-1, with D maybe TRBD1 (6 bases). Looked up from germline, CDR1 is MNHEY and CDR2 is SVGAGI. CDR3 length equals 13 residues. Trimming took off 7 bases at V and 5 bases at J, with 12 bases between the two ends. The CDR3 region is CASTPDSHNEQFF. Here the CDR3 DNA reads TGTGCCAGCACCCCGGACAGTCACAATGAGCAGTTCTTC.

The V and J genes are TRBV3-1 (or the pseudogene TRBV3-2) and TRBJ1-6, with TRBD1 as a possible D gene (5 bases). V was clipped by 0 bases and J by 4 bases, with 10 bases between them. This CDR3 has 16 residues. CDR1 and CDR2 from the germline V gene are LGHDT and YNNKEL (reference sequence). CDR3 loop: CASSQEPGRYNSPLHF. CDR3 in DNA: TGTGCCAGCAGCCAAGAACCGGGACGGTATAATTCACCCCTCCACTTT.

The rearrangement links TRBV6-6 to TRBJ2-7; the D gene is possibly TRBD1 (6 bases). The V end lost 10 bases, the J end lost 5 bases, and 12 bases lay between the germline ends. CDR3 length: 11 amino acids. Germline CDR1 and CDR2: MNHNY and SVGAGI (reference sequence). The CDR3 DNA is TGTGCCACACTACAGGGCCACGAGCAGTACTTC. Amino acids: CATLQGHEQYF.

The chain is built from TRBV25-1 and TRBJ2-2; the D is unclear. This CDR3 is built from 16 residues. Trimming removed 4 bases from V and 3 bases from J, with 15 bases in between. CDR1 and CDR2 from the germline V gene are MGHDK and SYGVNS. The CDR3, as DNA: TGTGCCAGCAGTGCTAACAAGGACGCGGACACCGGGGAGCTGTTTTTT. This encodes CASSANKDADTGELFF.

J is TRBJ2-1 and V is TRBV21-1; the table names TRBD1, a call not compared with the DNA. TRBV21-1 is listed as a pseudogene. CDR3 length: 17 residues. The CDR3 loop reads CASSARTGWKSTNEQFF. The CDR3 bases are TGTGCCAGCAGCGCGCGGACAGGGTGGAAAAGTACCAATGAGCAGTTCTTC.

The chain recombines TRBV19 with TRBJ2-1, with D perhaps TRBD1 or TRBD2 (5 bases each). Germline V gene lookup returns CDR1 LNHDA and CDR2 SQIVND (reference sequence). Trimming stripped 3 bases from V and 4 bases from J, with 19 bases between. The CDR3 extends over 17 amino acids. CDR3 in amino acids: CASSMGTDFRLYNEQFF. Written as DNA, the CDR3 is TGTGCCAGTAGTATGGGGACGGACTTCCGTTTATACAATGAGCAGTTCTTC.

This chain uses TRBV3-1 (or the pseudogene TRBV3-2) with TRBJ1-1; D not resolved. This CDR3 region has 15 residues. Germline CDR1 reads LGHDT; CDR2 reads YNNKEL (reference sequence). Trimming left V 2 bases short and J 0 bases short, with 10 bases between. The DNA of the CDR3 is TGTGCCAGCAGCCAAACAGACCTAATGAACACTGAAGCTTTCTTT. It specifies CASSQTDLMNTEAFF.

The chain couples TRBV7-2 to TRBJ1-2; 7 bases map to TRBD1. This CDR3 is built from 15 residues. The junction had 8 bases not matched to a gene; V was cut back by 7 bases and J by 0 bases. The germline CDR1 and CDR2 sequences are SGHTA and FQGNSA. CDR3: CASKSGGQSNYGYTF. CDR3 sequence (DNA): TGTGCCAGCAAATCGGGGGGACAGTCTAACTATGGCTACACCTTC.

The gene calls are TRBV9 and TRBJ2-7, with 11 nucleotides matching TRBD1. In germline, CDR1 is SGDLS, CDR2 YYNGEE. The ends lost 4 bases at V and 5 bases at J; junction bases unmatched: 11. This CDR3 contains 16 residues. This CDR3 reads CASSPHADRGLDEQYF. The CDR3 coding sequence is TGTGCCAGCAGCCCCCATGCGGACAGGGGGCTCGACGAGCAGTACTTC. Full variable domain (remainder filled in from reference TRBV9 and TRBJ2-7): DSGVTQTPKHLITATGQRVTLRCSPRSGDLSVYWYQQSLDQGLQFLIQYYNGEERAKGNILERFSAQQFPDLHSELNLSSLELGDSALYFCASSPHADRGLDEQYFGPGTRLTVT.

The gene calls are TRBV27 and TRBJ1-2; 11 positions agree with TRBD1. J gave up 4 bases and V 4 bases, and 5 bases lay outside the gene matches. The CDR3 consists of 15 residues. Germline V CDR1 and CDR2: MNHEY, SMNVEV (reference sequence). The chain's CDR3 is CASSSGTGGIYGYTF. The CDR3 DNA sequence: TGTGCCAGCAGTTCCGGGACAGGGGGTATCTATGGCTACACCTTC.

The chain combines TRBV7-2 with TRBJ2-2; either TRBD1 or TRBD2 may fit D (5 bases each). Trimming took off 3 bases at V and 1 base at J, with 9 bases between the two ends. The CDR3 has 15 residues. Per germline, CDR1 SGHTA and CDR2 FQGNSA. The CDR3 DNA reads as TGTGCCAGCAGCTTGGGACGGCTGAACACCGGGGAGCTGTTTTTT. Translated, it gives CASSLGRLNTGELFF.